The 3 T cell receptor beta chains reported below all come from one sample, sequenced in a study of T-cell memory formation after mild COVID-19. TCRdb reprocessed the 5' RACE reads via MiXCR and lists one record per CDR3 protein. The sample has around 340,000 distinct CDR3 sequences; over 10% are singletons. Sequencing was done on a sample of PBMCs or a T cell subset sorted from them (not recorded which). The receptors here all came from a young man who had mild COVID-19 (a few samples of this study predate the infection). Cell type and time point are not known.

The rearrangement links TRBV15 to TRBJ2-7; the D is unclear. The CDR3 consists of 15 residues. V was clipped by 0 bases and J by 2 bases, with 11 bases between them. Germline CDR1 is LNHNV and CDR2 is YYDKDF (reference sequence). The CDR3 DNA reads TGTGCCACCAGCAGAGATTCGGCAGGTGCCTACGAGCAGTACTTC. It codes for CATSRDSAGAYEQYF.

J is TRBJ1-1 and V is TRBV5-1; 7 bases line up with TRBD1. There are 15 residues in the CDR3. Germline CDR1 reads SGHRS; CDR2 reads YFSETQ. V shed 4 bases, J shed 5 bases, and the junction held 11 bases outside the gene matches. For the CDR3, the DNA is TGCGCCAGCAGCGTAGGGGACAGCGGAGCTACTGAAGCTTTCTTT. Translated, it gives CASSVGDSGATEAFF.

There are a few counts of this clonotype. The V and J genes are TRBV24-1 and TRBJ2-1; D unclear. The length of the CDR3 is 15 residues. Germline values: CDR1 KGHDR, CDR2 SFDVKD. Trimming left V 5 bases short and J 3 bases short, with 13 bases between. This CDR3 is CATSAQPGGYNEQFF. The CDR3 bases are TGTGCCACCAGTGCACAACCGGGCGGCTACAATGAGCAGTTCTTC.